The T cell receptor (beta chain) described here comes from a study of shared clonotypes between healthy human individuals. Regarding the study as a whole: Sequencing depth was expected to influence donor clonotype sharing.

This clone has just one count. Its target is unknown. Germline V gene data show CDR1 as SGDLS and CDR2 as YYNGEE. Between the trimmed V and J ends, which lost 4 bases and 2 bases, there was a span of 16 bases. The CDR3 loop spans 15 amino acids. Using immunoSEQ multiplex PCR, the repertoire was profiled, and TCRdb retains in-frame clones only, with some absent. The data contain approximately 1,500,000 clones, 95% to 99% of them singletons. The chain is built from TRBV9 and TRBJ2-7; the D call may be TRBD1 or TRBD2 (5 bases each). This TCR came from a man younger than 45 in good health. Specimen: naive CD4+ T cells sorted from blood. Subset in this sample: CD45RA+ positively selected. The CDR3 loop is CASSPHPGPTYEQYF. DNA of the CDR3: TGTGCCAGCAGCCCCCATCCGGGACCGACCTACGAGCAGTACTTC.